This record concerns one TCR beta chain sequence. This record comes from a study of T cell responses to AZD1222 COVID-19 vaccine. Study-level background: Second-dose recipients at about 4 or about 12 weeks were treated as one pooled group.

Germline V gene lookup returns CDR1 KGHSH and CDR2 LQKENI. Trimming removed 6 bases from V and 2 bases from J, with 10 bases in between. The CDR3 sequence is 13 residues long. The data were produced by immunoSEQ multiplex PCR, yet TCRdb's version contains in-frame clones alone and is incomplete. Here the sample spans 110,000 to 150,000 clones, around 91% being singletons. The origin of this receptor is an adult in good health. This chain links TRBV18 with TRBJ1-1; no firm D call. Sequences were derived from peripheral blood, sampled on day 0 of AZD1222 vaccination. As DNA, the CDR3 is TGTGCCAGCTCGACGGACCTCAACACTGAAGCTTTCTTT. Encoded protein: CASSTDLNTEAFF.